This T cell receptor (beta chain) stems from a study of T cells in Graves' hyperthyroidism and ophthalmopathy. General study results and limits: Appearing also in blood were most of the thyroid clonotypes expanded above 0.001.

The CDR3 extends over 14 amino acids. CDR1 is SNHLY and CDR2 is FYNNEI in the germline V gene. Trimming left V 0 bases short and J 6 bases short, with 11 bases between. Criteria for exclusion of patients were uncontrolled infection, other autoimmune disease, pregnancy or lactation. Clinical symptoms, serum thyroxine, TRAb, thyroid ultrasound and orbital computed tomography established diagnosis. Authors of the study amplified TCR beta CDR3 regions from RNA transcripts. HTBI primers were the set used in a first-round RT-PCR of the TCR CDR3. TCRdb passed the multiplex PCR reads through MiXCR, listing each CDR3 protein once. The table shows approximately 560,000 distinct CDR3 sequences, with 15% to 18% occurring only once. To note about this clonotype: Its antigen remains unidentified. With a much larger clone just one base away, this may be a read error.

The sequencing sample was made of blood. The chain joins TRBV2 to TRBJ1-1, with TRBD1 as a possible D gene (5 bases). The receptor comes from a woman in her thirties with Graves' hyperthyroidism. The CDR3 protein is CASSEALGGAEAFF. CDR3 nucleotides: TGTGCCAGCAGTGAAGCGCTTGGGGGGGCTGAAGCTTTCTTT.